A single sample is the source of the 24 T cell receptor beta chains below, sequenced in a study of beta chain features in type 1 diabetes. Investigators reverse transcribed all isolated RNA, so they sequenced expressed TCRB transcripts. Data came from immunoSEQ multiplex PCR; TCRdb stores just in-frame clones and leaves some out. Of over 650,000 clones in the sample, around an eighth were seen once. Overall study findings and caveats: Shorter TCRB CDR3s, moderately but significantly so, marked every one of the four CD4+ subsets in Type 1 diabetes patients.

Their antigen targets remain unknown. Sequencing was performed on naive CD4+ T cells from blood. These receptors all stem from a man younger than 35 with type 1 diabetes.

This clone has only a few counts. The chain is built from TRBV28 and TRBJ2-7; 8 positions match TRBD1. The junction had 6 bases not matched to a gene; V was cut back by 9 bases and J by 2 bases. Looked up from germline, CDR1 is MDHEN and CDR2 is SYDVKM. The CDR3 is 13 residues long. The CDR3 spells CASSDRGPYEQYF. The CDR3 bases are TGTGCCAGTTCCGACAGGGGTCCCTACGAGCAGTACTTC.

CDR3 amino acids: CASSLGATYYEQYF. In DNA form, the CDR3 reads TGTGCCAGCAGCTTAGGAGCCACGTACTACGAGCAGTACTTC. The chain links TRBV7-2 to TRBJ2-7; unclear D gene. Germline V lookup: CDR1 SGHTA, CDR2 FQGNSA. This CDR3 has 14 amino acids. V gave up 1 base and J gave up 3 bases, with 10 bases separating them.

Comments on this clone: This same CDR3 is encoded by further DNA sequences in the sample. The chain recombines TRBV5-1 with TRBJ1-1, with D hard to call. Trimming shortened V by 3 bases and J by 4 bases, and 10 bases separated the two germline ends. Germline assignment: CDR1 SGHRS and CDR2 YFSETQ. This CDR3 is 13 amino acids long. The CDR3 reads CASSSTGGTEAFF. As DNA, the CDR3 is TGCGCCAGCAGCTCGACGGGAGGCACTGAAGCTTTCTTT.

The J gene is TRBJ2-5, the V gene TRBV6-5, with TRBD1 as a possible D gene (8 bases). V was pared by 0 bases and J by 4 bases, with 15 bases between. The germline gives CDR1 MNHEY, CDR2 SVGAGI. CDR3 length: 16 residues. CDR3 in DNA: TGTGCCAGCAGTTACTCCGCAGGGGGCGGGGGAGAGACCCAGTACTTC. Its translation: CASSYSAGGGGETQYF.

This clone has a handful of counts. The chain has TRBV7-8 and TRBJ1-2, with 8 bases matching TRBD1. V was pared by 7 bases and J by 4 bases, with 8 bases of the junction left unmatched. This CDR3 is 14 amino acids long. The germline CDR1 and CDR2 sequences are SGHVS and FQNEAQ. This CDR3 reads CASKMQGASYGYTF. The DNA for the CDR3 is TGTGCCAGCAAGATGCAGGGGGCGAGCTATGGCTACACCTTC.

The chain's CDR3 is CASSPRPSAGGYTF. The CDR3 nucleotides read TGTGCCAGCAGTCCCCGACCGAGTGCAGGGGGCTACACCTTC. The rearrangement uses TRBV9 and TRBJ1-2, with a tentative D call TRBD1 (5 bases). Trimming took 5 bases from V and 8 from J, leaving 19 bases between them. Germline V gene lookup returns CDR1 SGDLS and CDR2 YYNGEE. The CDR3 has 14 amino acids.

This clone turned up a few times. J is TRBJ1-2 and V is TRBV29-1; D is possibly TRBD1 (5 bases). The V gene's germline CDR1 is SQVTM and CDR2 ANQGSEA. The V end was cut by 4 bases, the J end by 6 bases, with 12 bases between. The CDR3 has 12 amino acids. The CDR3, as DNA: TGCAGCGTTGTCCGAGGGGTCGATGGCTACACCTTC. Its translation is CSVVRGVDGYTF. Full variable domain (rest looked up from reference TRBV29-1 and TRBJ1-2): SAVISQKPSRDICQRGTSLTIQCQVDSQVTMMFWYRQQPGQSLTLIATANQGSEATYESGFVIDKFPISRPNLTFSTLTVSNMSPEDSSIYLCSVVRGVDGYTFGSGTRLTVV.

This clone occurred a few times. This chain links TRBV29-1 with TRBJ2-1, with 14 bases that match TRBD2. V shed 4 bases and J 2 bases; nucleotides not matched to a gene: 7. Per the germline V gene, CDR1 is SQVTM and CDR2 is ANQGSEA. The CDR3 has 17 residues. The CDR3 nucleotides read TGCAGCGTTGCTGGACTAGCGGGAGGAGGGCCCTACAATGAGCAGTTCTTC. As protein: CSVAGLAGGGPYNEQFF.

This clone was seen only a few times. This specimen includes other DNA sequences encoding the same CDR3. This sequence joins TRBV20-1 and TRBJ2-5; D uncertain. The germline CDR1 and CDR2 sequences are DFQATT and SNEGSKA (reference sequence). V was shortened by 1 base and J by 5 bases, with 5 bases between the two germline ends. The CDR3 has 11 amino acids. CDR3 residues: CSARVGETQYF. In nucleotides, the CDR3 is TGCAGTGCTAGAGTTGGGGAGACCCAGTACTTC.

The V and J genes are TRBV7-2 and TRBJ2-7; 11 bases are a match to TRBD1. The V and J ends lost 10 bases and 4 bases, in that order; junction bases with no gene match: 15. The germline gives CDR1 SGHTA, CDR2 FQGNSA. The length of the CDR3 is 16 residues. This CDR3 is CATTGTKDRGQYEQYF. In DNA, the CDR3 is TGTGCCACCACAGGAACAAAGGACAGGGGGCAATACGAGCAGTACTTC.

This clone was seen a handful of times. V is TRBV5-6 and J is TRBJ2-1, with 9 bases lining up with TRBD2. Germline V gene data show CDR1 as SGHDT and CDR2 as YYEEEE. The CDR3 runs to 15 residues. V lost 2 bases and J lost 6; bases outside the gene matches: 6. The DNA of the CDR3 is TGTGCCAGCAGCTTAGCGGGAGGTCGAGGCAATGAGCAGTTCTTC. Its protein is CASSLAGGRGNEQFF.

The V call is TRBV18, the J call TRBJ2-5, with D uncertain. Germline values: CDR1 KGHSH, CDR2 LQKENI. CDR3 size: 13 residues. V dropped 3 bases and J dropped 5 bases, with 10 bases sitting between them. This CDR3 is CASSPREVETQYF. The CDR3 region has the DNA TGTGCCAGCTCACCCCGAGAGGTGGAGACCCAGTACTTC.

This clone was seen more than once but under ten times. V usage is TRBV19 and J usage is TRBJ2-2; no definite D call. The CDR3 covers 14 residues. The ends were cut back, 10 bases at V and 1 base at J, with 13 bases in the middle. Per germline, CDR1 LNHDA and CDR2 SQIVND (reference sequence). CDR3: CATPITENTGELFF. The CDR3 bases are TGTGCCACCCCAATAACAGAGAACACCGGGGAGCTGTTTTTT.

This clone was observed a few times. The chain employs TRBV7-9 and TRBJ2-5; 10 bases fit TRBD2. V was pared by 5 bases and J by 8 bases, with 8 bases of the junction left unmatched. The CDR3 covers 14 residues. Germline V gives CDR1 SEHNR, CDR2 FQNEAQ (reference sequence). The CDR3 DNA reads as TGTGCCAGCAGCGCGACTAGCGGGTTGACTACCCAGTACTTC. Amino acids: CASSATSGLTTQYF.

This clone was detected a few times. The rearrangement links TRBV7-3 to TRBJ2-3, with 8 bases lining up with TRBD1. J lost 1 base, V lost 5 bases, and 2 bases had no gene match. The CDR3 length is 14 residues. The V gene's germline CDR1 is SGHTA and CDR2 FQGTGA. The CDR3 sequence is CASSQGAGTDTQYF. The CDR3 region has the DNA TGTGCCAGCAGCCAGGGGGCGGGCACAGATACGCAGTATTTT. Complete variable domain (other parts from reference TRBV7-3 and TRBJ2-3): GAGVSQTPSNKVTEKGKYVELRCDPISGHTALYWYRQSLGQGPEFLIYFQGTGAADDSGLPNDRFFAVRPEGSVSTLKIQRTERGDSAVYLCASSQGAGTDTQYFGPGTRLTVL.

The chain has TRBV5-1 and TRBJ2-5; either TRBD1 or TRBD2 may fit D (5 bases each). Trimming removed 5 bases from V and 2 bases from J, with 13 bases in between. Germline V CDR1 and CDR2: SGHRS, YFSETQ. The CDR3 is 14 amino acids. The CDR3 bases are TGCGCCAGCAGAGCCAGGGAGATACAAGAGACCCAGTACTTC. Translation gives CASRAREIQETQYF.

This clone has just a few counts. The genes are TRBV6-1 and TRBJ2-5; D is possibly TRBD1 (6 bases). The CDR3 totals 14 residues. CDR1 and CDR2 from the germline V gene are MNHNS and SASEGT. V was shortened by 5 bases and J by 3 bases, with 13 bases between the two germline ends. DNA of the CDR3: TGTGCCAGCAGTTCCGGGACAATAGAAGAGACCCAGTACTTC. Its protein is CASSSGTIEETQYF.

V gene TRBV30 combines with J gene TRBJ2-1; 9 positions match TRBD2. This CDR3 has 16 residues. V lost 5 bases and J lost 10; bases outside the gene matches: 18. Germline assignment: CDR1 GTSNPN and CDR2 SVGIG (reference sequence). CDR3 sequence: CAWGFSGSPRSVEQFF. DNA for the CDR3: TGTGCCTGGGGCTTTAGCGGGAGTCCTCGGTCGGTAGAGCAGTTCTTC.

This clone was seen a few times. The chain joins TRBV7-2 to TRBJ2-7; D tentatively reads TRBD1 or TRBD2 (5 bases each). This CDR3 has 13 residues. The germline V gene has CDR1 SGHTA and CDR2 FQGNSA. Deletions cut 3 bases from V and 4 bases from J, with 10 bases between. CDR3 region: CASSLGREYEQYF. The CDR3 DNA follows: TGTGCCAGCAGCTTGGGCAGGGAGTACGAGCAGTACTTC.

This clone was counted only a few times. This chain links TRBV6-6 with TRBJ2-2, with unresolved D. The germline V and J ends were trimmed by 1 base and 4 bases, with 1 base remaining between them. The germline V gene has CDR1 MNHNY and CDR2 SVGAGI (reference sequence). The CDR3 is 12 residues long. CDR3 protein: CASSYFTGELFF. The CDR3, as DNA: TGTGCCAGCAGTTACTTCACCGGGGAGCTGTTTTTT.

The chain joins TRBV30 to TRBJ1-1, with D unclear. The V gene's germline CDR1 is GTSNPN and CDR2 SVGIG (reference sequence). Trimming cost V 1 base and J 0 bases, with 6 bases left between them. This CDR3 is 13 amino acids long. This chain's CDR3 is CAWSGALNTEAFF. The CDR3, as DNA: TGTGCCTGGAGTGGGGCACTGAACACTGAAGCTTTCTTT.

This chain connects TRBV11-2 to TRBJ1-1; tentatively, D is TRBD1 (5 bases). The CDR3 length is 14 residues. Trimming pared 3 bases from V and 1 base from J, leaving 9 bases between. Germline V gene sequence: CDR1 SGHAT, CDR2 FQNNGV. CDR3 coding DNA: TGTGCCAGCAGCTTTGCAGGGACGAACACTGAAGCTTTCTTT. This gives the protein CASSFAGTNTEAFF.

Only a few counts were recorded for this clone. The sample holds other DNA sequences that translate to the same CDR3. CDR3 sequence (DNA): TGTGCCAGCAGTTACTCCGGGTACAATGAGCAGTTCTTC. This codes for CASSYSGYNEQFF. V gene TRBV6-5 combines with J gene TRBJ2-1; D call uncertain. The length of the CDR3 is 13 residues. From germline, CDR1 is MNHEY and CDR2 SVGAGI. Trimming took 0 bases from V and 4 from J, leaving 4 bases between them.

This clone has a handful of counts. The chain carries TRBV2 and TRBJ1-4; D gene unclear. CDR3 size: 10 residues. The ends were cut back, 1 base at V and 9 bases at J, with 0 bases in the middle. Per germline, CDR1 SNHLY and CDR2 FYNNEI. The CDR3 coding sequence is TGTGCCAGCAGTGAAGAAAAACTGTTTTTT. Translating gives CASSEEKLFF.